A single sample is the source of the 28 T cell receptor beta chains below, sequenced in a study of OX40 agonist ivuxolimab in advanced cancers. Generated by immunoSEQ multiplex PCR, the TCRdb table keeps only in-frame clones and is missing some. The table has approximately 71,000 clones, 80% to 85% seen once. The specimen comprised CD4+ or CD8+ T cells sorted from blood, sampled in a trial of the OX40 agonist ivuxolimab. Receptor source: an adult with an advanced solid tumor such as melanoma, head and neck, liver or kidney cancer.

This clone came up a few times. The chain joins TRBV4-1 to TRBJ2-3; D gene ambiguous. V gave up 1 base and J gave up 4 bases, with 9 bases separating them. Germline V CDR1 and CDR2: MGHRA, YSYEKL. The CDR3 totals 14 residues. CDR3 sequence: CASSQGLVSDTQYF. CDR3 DNA sequence: TGCGCCAGCAGCCAAGGGCTGGTTTCAGATACGCAGTATTTT.

The DNA of the CDR3 is TGTGCCAGCAGTAGCCGGGACAACAATCAGCCCCAGCATTTT. This codes for CASSSRDNNQPQHF. The chain joins TRBV6-1 to TRBJ1-5; D is possibly TRBD1 (6 bases). V was trimmed by 5 bases and J by 3 bases, leaving 11 bases between them. Germline-derived CDR1 and CDR2 are MNHNS and SASEGT. CDR3 size: 14 residues.

The rearrangement links TRBV7-9 to TRBJ2-7; 7 bases are a match to TRBD2. The V gene's germline CDR1 is SEHNR and CDR2 FQNEAQ (reference sequence). The V gene end was trimmed by 4 bases and the J gene end by 5 bases; junction bases not matched to a gene: 14. The CDR3 sequence is 16 residues long. The CDR3 is CASSSRAGELSDEQYF. CDR3 DNA: TGTGCCAGCAGCTCCCGGGCGGGGGAGTTAAGCGACGAGCAGTACTTC.

This chain uses TRBV7-2 with TRBJ2-7; D remains ambiguous. V was trimmed by 7 bases and J by 5 bases, leaving 15 bases between them. The CDR3 is made up of 13 amino acids. The germline V gene has CDR1 SGHTA and CDR2 FQGNSA. The CDR3 reads CASTPLGFDEQYF. The CDR3 DNA follows: TGTGCCAGCACCCCTCTAGGATTTGACGAGCAGTACTTC.

The V and J genes are TRBV5-1 and TRBJ2-7; D is ambiguous. CDR3 size: 14 residues. V was shortened by 5 bases and J by 0 bases, with 12 bases between the two germline ends. Looked up from germline, CDR1 is SGHRS and CDR2 is YFSETQ. Here the CDR3 DNA reads TGCGCCAGCAGTTCCTCGGACCCCTCCTACGAGCAGTACTTC. The encoded protein is CASSSSDPSYEQYF. Drawing the rest from reference TRBV5-1 and TRBJ2-7, the complete variable domain is KAGVTQTPRYLIKTRGQQVTLSCSPISGHRSVSWYQQTPGQGLQFLFEYFSETQRNKGNFPGRFSGRQFSNSRSEMNVSTLELGDSALYLCASSSSDPSYEQYFGPGTRLTVT.

The chain couples TRBV19 to TRBJ2-3; no clear D. CDR1 is LNHDA and CDR2 is SQIVND in the germline V gene (reference sequence). Deletions cut 7 bases from V and 1 base from J, with 6 bases between. CDR3 length: 12 residues. This chain's CDR3 is CASTLGTDTQYF. The CDR3 DNA is TGTGCCAGTACTCTCGGCACAGATACGCAGTATTTT.

This clone was picked up one time. The V call is TRBV10-3, the J call TRBJ2-1, with 10 nucleotides matching TRBD2. In germline, CDR1 is ENHRY, CDR2 SYGVKD. The CDR3 consists of 18 residues. V lost 0 bases, J lost 8 bases, and 13 bases stayed unmatched. CDR3 DNA: TGTGCCATCAGTGAGTCGGGCCTGGGTTCTAGCGGGGGTGATGAGCAGTTCTTC. Translating it yields CAISESGLGSSGGDEQFF.

The chain recombines TRBV6-1 with TRBJ2-3; D is possibly TRBD1 (5 bases). Germline lookup yields CDR1 MNHNS and CDR2 SASEGT. V was trimmed by 1 base and J by 7 bases, leaving 12 bases between them. The CDR3 spans 14 residues. The CDR3 protein is CASSEEGRQYTQYF. DNA for the CDR3: TGTGCCAGCAGTGAAGAAGGACGACAGTATACGCAGTATTTT.

This chain connects TRBV11-2 to TRBJ1-2; D not resolved. Trimming removed 0 bases from V and 7 bases from J, with 15 bases in between. The CDR3 is 15 residues long. The germline CDR1 and CDR2 sequences are SGHAT and FQNNGV. CDR3: CASSLEGQTRSGYTF. Here the CDR3 DNA reads TGTGCCAGCAGCTTAGAGGGCCAGACCCGGAGTGGCTACACCTTC.

The chain couples TRBV5-6 to TRBJ2-4, with 8 bases that match TRBD2. Trimming cost V 4 bases and J 8 bases; bases outside gene matches: 5. Germline CDR1 is SGHDT and CDR2 is YYEEEE. The CDR3 runs to 13 residues. The CDR3 bases are TGTGCCAGCAGCGCTAGCGGGCGAGACATTCAGTACTTC. Translating gives CASSASGRDIQYF.

This clone was detected only a few times. The rearrangement uses TRBV5-4 and TRBJ2-7; D ambiguous. The CDR3 is 13 amino acids. V lost 4 bases to trimming and J lost 3 bases, with 11 bases between them. Germline V CDR1 and CDR2: SGHNT, YYREEE (reference sequence). CDR3 DNA: TGTGCCAGCAGCCGCGACATAAACTACGAGCAGTACTTC. Translation: CASSRDINYEQYF.

This chain links TRBV18 with TRBJ1-1; 8 bases fit TRBD1. Germline V gene data show CDR1 as KGHSH and CDR2 as LQKENI. Trimming cost V 6 bases and J 1 base; bases outside gene matches: 4. The CDR3 consists of 14 residues. CDR3 sequence: CASSPGGGNTEAFF. The CDR3 DNA sequence: TGTGCCAGCTCGCCAGGGGGCGGGAACACTGAAGCTTTCTTT. The full variable domain, completed using reference TRBV18 and TRBJ1-1, is NAGVMQNPRHLVRRRGQEARLRCSPMKGHSHVYWYRQLPEEGLKFMVYLQKENIIDESGMPKERFSAEFPKEGPSILRIQQVVRGDSAAYFCASSPGGGNTEAFFGQGTRLTVV.

V is TRBV6-6 and J is TRBJ1-1, with 7 positions matching TRBD1. Germline trimming cut 4 bases from V and 8 bases from J; bases unmatched to any gene: 7. Germline CDR1 MNHNY, CDR2 SVGAGI (reference sequence). The CDR3 is 13 residues long. CDR3 loop: CASSFQGVGEAFF. The CDR3 nucleotides read TGTGCCAGCAGTTTCCAGGGGGTCGGAGAAGCTTTCTTT.

Here the CDR3 DNA reads TGTGCCAGCAGTGGGACAGGAGGCACAGATACGCAGTATTTT. Amino acids: CASSGTGGTDTQYF. The chain is built from TRBV2 and TRBJ2-3, with 7 nucleotides matching TRBD1. Germline lookup yields CDR1 SNHLY and CDR2 FYNNEI. The CDR3 has 14 amino acids. Germline trimming cut 4 bases from V and 1 base from J; bases unmatched to any gene: 2.

This chain uses TRBV5-4 with TRBJ2-3; 11 bases are shared with TRBD2. Germline V gene lookup returns CDR1 SGHNT and CDR2 YYREEE (reference sequence). Unmatched junction bases numbered 7, after V lost 0 bases and J lost 1 base. The CDR3 extends over 18 amino acids. CDR3 DNA: TGTGCCAGCAGCTTGGGGCCTAGCGGGAGGAGGGGCACAGATACGCAGTATTTT. Its protein product is CASSLGPSGRRGTDTQYF.

J is TRBJ1-2 and V is TRBV18, with a tentative D call TRBD1 (6 bases). Trimming removed 4 bases from V and 8 bases from J, with 17 bases in between. CDR3 length equals 14 residues. Germline V gene sequence: CDR1 KGHSH, CDR2 LQKENI. This CDR3 reads CASSHEEQGRGYTF. CDR3 coding DNA: TGTGCCAGCTCACACGAAGAACAGGGACGGGGCTACACCTTC.

V usage is TRBV9 and J usage is TRBJ1-1; 7 nucleotides line up with TRBD1. Germline V gene sequence: CDR1 SGDLS, CDR2 YYNGEE. The V gene end was trimmed by 7 bases and the J gene end by 0 bases; junction bases not matched to a gene: 3. The CDR3 has 13 residues. The CDR3 DNA follows: TGTGCCAGCGCAGGGGGGATGAACACTGAAGCTTTCTTT. Translated, it gives CASAGGMNTEAFF. Using reference TRBV9 and TRBJ1-1 for the parts outside the CDR3, the full variable domain is DSGVTQTPKHLITATGQRVTLRCSPRSGDLSVYWYQQSLDQGLQFLIQYYNGEERAKGNILERFSAQQFPDLHSELNLSSLELGDSALYFCASAGGMNTEAFFGQGTRLTVV.

This chain joins TRBV9 and TRBJ1-2; D not certain. The CDR3 runs 15 residues. Deletions cut 0 bases from V and 0 bases from J, with 9 bases between. Germline CDR1 and CDR2: SGDLS and YYNGEE. CDR3 sequence: CASSVGRAANYGYTF. The DNA for the CDR3 is TGTGCCAGCAGCGTAGGCAGAGCCGCTAACTATGGCTACACCTTC.

The rearrangement joins TRBV5-4 to TRBJ1-4, with unresolved D. CDR1 and CDR2 from the germline V gene are SGHNT and YYREEE (reference sequence). This CDR3 has 14 residues. V lost 2 bases and J 5 bases, leaving 10 bases between the germline ends. For the CDR3, the DNA is TGTGCCAGCAGCTTAGGGATGGCAAATGAAAAACTGTTTTTT. It translates to CASSLGMANEKLFF.

The chain employs TRBV7-9 and TRBJ1-5, with unresolved D. CDR1 is SEHNR and CDR2 is FQNEAQ in the germline V gene (reference sequence). The CDR3 loop spans 14 amino acids. Trimming removed 3 bases at V and 0 bases at J, with 6 bases between. CDR3 in amino acids: CASSFEGSNQPQHF. CDR3 sequence (DNA): TGTGCCAGCAGCTTCGAAGGTAGCAATCAGCCCCAGCATTTT.

V is TRBV29-1 and J is TRBJ2-1; D is tentatively TRBD1 or TRBD2 (5 bases each). Per the germline V gene, CDR1 is SQVTM and CDR2 is ANQGSEA. The CDR3 has 15 amino acids. Trimming shortened V by 5 bases and J by 5 bases, and 19 bases separated the two germline ends. The CDR3 nucleotides are TGCAGCGTTCCCCACACCCGGGGCTCAAACAATGAGCAGTTCTTC. Translation: CSVPHTRGSNNEQFF.

This clone has just a few counts. This rearrangement joins TRBV30 to TRBJ1-5; no clear D gene. The CDR3 extends over 12 amino acids. Trimming took off 2 bases at V and 1 base at J, with 3 bases between the two ends. In germline, CDR1 is GTSNPN, CDR2 SVGIG (reference sequence). As DNA, the CDR3 is TGTGCCTGGAGTCCGAGCAATCAGCCCCAGCATTTT. Its translation: CAWSPSNQPQHF.

V and J are TRBV6-5 and TRBJ2-2; D possibly corresponds to TRBD2 (6 bases). The CDR3 length is 16 residues. The germline V and J ends were trimmed by 2 bases and 5 bases, with 15 bases remaining between them. Germline V gene sequence: CDR1 MNHEY, CDR2 SVGAGI. CDR3 DNA: TGTGCCAGCAGTTACGGCGGGGTAGCAGATACCGGGGAGCTGTTTTTT. Protein: CASSYGGVADTGELFF.

The chain uses TRBV7-2 and TRBJ1-5, with D possibly being TRBD1 (5 bases). Trimming removed 5 bases at V and 5 bases at J, with 16 bases between. Germline assignment: CDR1 SGHTA and CDR2 FQGNSA. This CDR3 contains 15 residues. This CDR3 is CASSVNRIGDQPQHF. The CDR3 DNA sequence: TGTGCCAGCAGCGTGAACAGGATAGGCGATCAGCCCCAGCATTTT.

The V and J genes are TRBV5-1 and TRBJ1-2, with D uncertain. V was clipped by 4 bases and J by 8 bases, with 15 bases between them. This CDR3 has 13 amino acids. The germline CDR1 and CDR2 sequences are SGHRS and YFSETQ. This chain's CDR3 is CASSPSEARGYTF. CDR3 nucleotides: TGCGCCAGCAGCCCCAGCGAGGCGCGAGGCTACACCTTC.

The rearrangement links TRBV5-1 to TRBJ2-3, with TRBD2 as a possible D gene (6 bases). V gave up 3 bases and J gave up 6 bases, with 26 bases separating them. The CDR3 is 18 amino acids. CDR1 is SGHRS and CDR2 is YFSETQ in the germline V gene. The CDR3 protein is CASSWPRGFLGGADTQYF. The CDR3 nucleotides are TGCGCCAGCAGCTGGCCGCGGGGTTTTTTGGGTGGCGCGGATACGCAGTATTTT. Variable domain in full (rest from reference TRBV5-1 and TRBJ2-3): KAGVTQTPRYLIKTRGQQVTLSCSPISGHRSVSWYQQTPGQGLQFLFEYFSETQRNKGNFPGRFSGRQFSNSRSEMNVSTLELGDSALYLCASSWPRGFLGGADTQYFGPGTRLTVL.

In DNA, the CDR3 is TGTGCCAGCAGCCCCTTGGGGCAGCAGAAACTGTTTTTT. This codes for CASSPLGQQKLFF. The chain combines TRBV5-4 with TRBJ1-4, with D tentatively TRBD1 (5 bases). Germline lookup yields CDR1 SGHNT and CDR2 YYREEE (reference sequence). The CDR3 has 13 amino acids. V was cut by 4 bases and J by 11 bases, with 15 bases left in between.

V and J are TRBV6-6 and TRBJ2-7; TRBD2 matches at 7 bases. V trimming: 5 bases; J trimming: 3 bases; junction bases outside the gene matches: 7. The CDR3 sequence is 14 residues long. Germline loops: CDR1 MNHNY, CDR2 SVGAGI (reference sequence). The CDR3 spells CASSQGLTHYEQYF. CDR3 DNA sequence: TGTGCCAGCAGTCAGGGACTAACTCACTACGAGCAGTACTTC.